The clone carrying this T cell receptor (beta chain) was found many times. The record originates from a study of T-cell reconstitution after alpha-beta-depleted transplantation in children. Preparation of the TCRbeta library used unique molecular identifiers. TCRdb called the PCR reads again in MiXCR, with one record for every CDR3 protein. The data hold approximately 510,000 distinct CDR3 sequences, with approximately 20% observed a single time. The CDR3 sequence is 15 residues long. Trimming removed 7 bases from V and 1 base from J; junction bases left unmatched: 9. The germline gives CDR1 SGHVS, CDR2 FNYEAQ.

Here the sequenced sample was PBMCs from the stem cell graft donor, taken from the stem cell graft. This sequence joins TRBV7-6 and TRBJ1-1, with 7 bases identical to TRBD1. The receptor comes from a human donor who donated a stem cell graft to a child with acute lymphoblastic leukemia. CDR3 bases: TGTGCCAGCATACTACGCTCAGGGGGGAACACTGAAGCTTTCTTT. Residues: CASILRSGGNTEAFF.